Sequencing of this T cell receptor beta chain was carried out in a study of T cells in localized non-small cell lung cancer. Whole-study results and caveats: The tumor had only one region sequenced, so heterogeneity remains possible.

The CDR3 contains 17 residues. Germline lookup yields CDR1 SGHRS and CDR2 YFSETQ. V gave up 4 bases and J gave up 2 bases, with 19 bases separating them. The data were produced by immunoSEQ multiplex PCR, yet TCRdb's version contains in-frame clones alone and is incomplete. The sample includes about 82,000 clones, about 78% of them seen just once. On this clone itself: Antigen specificity is unknown.

This TCR was recovered from a man between 40 and 70 years old with stage II squamous cell lung carcinoma. The starting material was PBMCs, obtained before any cancer treatment. This chain joins TRBV5-1 and TRBJ2-1; D perhaps matches TRBD1 (6 bases). CDR3 DNA: TGCGCCAGCAGCCACGGCCCCGACAGGAGAACCTACAATGAGCAGTTCTTC. Protein: CASSHGPDRRTYNEQFF.